This T cell receptor (beta chain) was captured in a study of blood T cell repertoires in COVID-19. For the study at large: COVID-19 samples collected from the United States, Italy and Spain covered acute and convalescent phases. Sample material is recorded as cDNA or gDNA derived from T cells, B-cell-depleted T cells, or PBMCs.

The CDR3 is made up of 11 amino acids. Trimming removed 2 bases from V and 11 bases from J, with 9 bases in between. Germline V gene sequence: CDR1 SGHTA, CDR2 FQGNSA. Original methodology: Reference gene primer amplification yielded estimated nucleated cell counts. Using immunoSEQ multiplex PCR, the repertoire was profiled, and TCRdb retains in-frame clones only, with some absent. V, J and clone size were drawn from that table, and D and trimming were deduced from the DNA. The sample contains about 26,000 clones, approximately 80% of which appear only once. The chain recombines TRBV7-2 with TRBJ1-1; no reliable D call. Sequencing input: peripheral blood. The receptor was derived from an older man with active or convalescent COVID-19. CDR3 nucleotides: TGTGCCAGCAGCTTAAACGGGTTGGCTTTCTTT. Translation: CASSLNGLAFF.